Shown below are 19 T cell receptor beta chains from a single sample sequenced in a study of OX40 agonist ivuxolimab in advanced cancers. Data came from immunoSEQ multiplex PCR; TCRdb stores just in-frame clones and leaves some out. The sample holds more than 55,000 clones, 85% to 90% seen once. Sequences were derived from CD4+ or CD8+ T cells sorted from blood, sampled in a trial of the OX40 agonist ivuxolimab. These receptors were collected from an adult with an advanced solid tumor such as melanoma, head and neck, liver or kidney cancer.

This chain connects TRBV28 to TRBJ1-5, with D maybe TRBD1 (6 bases). Germline loops: CDR1 MDHEN, CDR2 SYDVKM. This CDR3 spans 14 amino acids. Trimming took 4 bases from V and 5 from J, leaving 12 bases between them. CDR3: CASSSVGADQPQHF. In DNA form, the CDR3 reads TGTGCCAGCAGTTCTGTGGGGGCCGATCAGCCCCAGCATTTT.

The chain is built from TRBV10-3 and TRBJ1-1; D is perhaps TRBD1 (6 bases). Germline assignment: CDR1 ENHRY and CDR2 SYGVKD. Trimming cost V 3 bases and J 11 bases, with 16 bases left between them. The CDR3 consists of 13 residues. CDR3 DNA sequence: TGTGCCATCAGTGACAGGCCCCAGGGGTTGGCTTTCTTT. Encoded protein: CAISDRPQGLAFF.

The rearrangement joins TRBV19 to TRBJ2-1; TRBD2 matches at 9 bases. From germline, CDR1 is LNHDA and CDR2 SQIVND (reference sequence). The CDR3 totals 14 residues. V shed 1 base and J 8 bases; nucleotides not matched to a gene: 3. Here the CDR3 DNA reads TGTGCCAGTAGTATAGGCCTAGCGGGACATGAGCAGTTCTTC. It yields the protein CASSIGLAGHEQFF.

The chain uses TRBV6-5 and TRBJ2-3, with TRBD2 as a possible D gene (5 bases). Trimming took off 7 bases at V and 4 bases at J, with 15 bases between the two ends. The CDR3 extends over 14 amino acids. CDR1 is MNHEY and CDR2 is SVGAGI in the germline V gene. CDR3 in DNA: TGTGCCAGCAACGAGGCGGGCGGGCCAGATACGCAGTATTTT. It is translated as CASNEAGGPDTQYF.

V gene TRBV4-1 combines with J gene TRBJ2-6; possibly TRBD1 for D (5 bases). The CDR3 totals 17 residues. Germline assignment: CDR1 MGHRA and CDR2 YSYEKL. V gave up 0 bases and J gave up 1 base, with 10 bases separating them. The CDR3 is CASSQDDGASGANVLTF. CDR3 coding DNA: TGCGCCAGCAGCCAAGACGATGGGGCGTCTGGGGCCAACGTCCTGACTTTC.

The chain carries TRBV7-6 and TRBJ2-7, with D perhaps given as TRBD1 or TRBD2 (5 bases each). Trimming took off 4 bases at V and 2 bases at J, with 12 bases between the two ends. The CDR3 is 14 amino acids. Germline V gene data show CDR1 as SGHVS and CDR2 as FNYEAQ. CDR3 sequence (DNA): TGTGCCAGCAGCTCCGGGACCGAGACCTACGAGCAGTACTTC. Translation: CASSSGTETYEQYF.

The chain links TRBV9 to TRBJ2-1; possibly TRBD1 for D (6 bases). The length of the CDR3 is 15 residues. CDR1 and CDR2 from the germline V gene are SGDLS and YYNGEE. The V end lost 3 bases, the J end lost 2 bases, and 12 bases lay between the germline ends. The CDR3 DNA sequence: TGTGCCAGCAGCGGCCGGGACACAGCCTACAATGAGCAGTTCTTC. This translates into CASSGRDTAYNEQFF.

CDR3 region: CASRNRGYNEQFF. The CDR3, as DNA: TGTGCCAGCAGGAACCGGGGGTACAATGAGCAGTTCTTC. V gene TRBV7-2 combines with J gene TRBJ2-1; possibly TRBD2 for D (6 bases). The germline V gene encodes CDR1 SGHTA and CDR2 FQGNSA. The CDR3 has 13 residues. V dropped 6 bases and J dropped 4 bases, with 10 bases sitting between them.

The chain combines TRBV4-2 with TRBJ2-3; 7 nucleotides align to TRBD2. Looked up from germline, CDR1 is LGHNA and CDR2 is YNFKEQ. V dropped 4 bases and J dropped 0; count of bases not matched to a gene: 7. The CDR3 sequence is 16 residues long. This CDR3 reads CASSPGSGESTDTQYF. Written as DNA, the CDR3 is TGTGCCAGCAGCCCAGGCAGCGGGGAAAGCACAGATACGCAGTATTTT.

The CDR3 loop is CASSRVEGSYEQYF. The CDR3, as DNA: TGTGCCAGCAGCCGTGTAGAGGGTTCCTACGAGCAGTACTTC. The chain recombines TRBV7-9 with TRBJ2-7; TRBD2 is a possible D gene (5 bases). CDR3 length: 14 residues. From germline, CDR1 is SEHNR and CDR2 FQNEAQ (reference sequence). Trimming shortened V by 5 bases and J by 1 base, and 12 bases separated the two germline ends. The variable domain in full, with the rest retrieved from reference TRBV7-9 and TRBJ2-7, is DTGVSQNPRHKITKRGQNVTFRCDPISEHNRLYWYRQTLGQGPEFLTYFQNEAQLEKSRLLSDRFSAERPKGSFSTLEIQRTEQGDSAMYLCASSRVEGSYEQYFGPGTRLTVT.

The chain has TRBV19 and TRBJ1-5, with a tentative D call TRBD1 (6 bases). Germline values: CDR1 LNHDA, CDR2 SQIVND (reference sequence). Trimming stripped 3 bases from V and 1 base from J, with 13 bases between. This CDR3 is 16 amino acids long. The CDR3 sequence is CASSIGGGLSNQPQHF. The CDR3 region has the DNA TGTGCCAGTAGTATCGGAGGGGGATTGAGCAATCAGCCCCAGCATTTT.

The chain carries TRBV7-3 and TRBJ2-5, with a weak D call TRBD1 (6 bases). The CDR3 has 13 residues. CDR1 is SGHTA, CDR2 FQGTGA, per germline. V was cut by 0 bases and J by 4 bases, with 6 bases left in between. CDR3 sequence: CASSLTGGETQYF. The CDR3 nucleotides read TGTGCCAGCAGCTTAACAGGGGGAGAGACCCAGTACTTC.

The J gene is TRBJ1-4, the V gene TRBV5-4, with D unclear. This CDR3 has 15 amino acids. V was trimmed by 5 bases and J by 8 bases, leaving 19 bases between them. The germline CDR1 and CDR2 sequences are SGHNT and YYREEE (reference sequence). DNA for the CDR3: TGTGCCAGCAGTCGGGCGGGGTTTCCGAAAGAAAAACTGTTTTTT. This sequence encodes CASSRAGFPKEKLFF.

The chain has TRBV5-1 and TRBJ2-7; no clear D gene. Trimming stripped 4 bases from V and 4 bases from J, with 9 bases between. This CDR3 comprises 12 residues. Germline-derived CDR1 and CDR2 are SGHRS and YFSETQ. The CDR3 sequence: CASSETAYEQYF. The DNA of the CDR3 is TGCGCCAGCAGCGAGACTGCTTACGAGCAGTACTTC.

This clone was picked up one time. The rearrangement uses TRBV19 and TRBJ2-5; 8 nucleotides match TRBD1. This CDR3 is 13 amino acids long. Germline assignment: CDR1 LNHDA and CDR2 SQIVND (reference sequence). Unmatched junction bases numbered 2, after V lost 5 bases and J lost 3 bases. CDR3 protein: CASSPQGEETQYF. The CDR3 DNA sequence: TGTGCCAGTAGTCCACAGGGGGAAGAGACCCAGTACTTC.

The V call is TRBV5-5, the J call TRBJ2-2; 8 nucleotides agree with TRBD2. This CDR3 has 14 amino acids. Germline V gives CDR1 SGHKS, CDR2 YYEKEE (reference sequence). Trimming at V came to 6 bases and at J to 5 bases, leaving 6 bases not matched to a gene. The CDR3 sequence is CASNAGGETGELFF. CDR3 coding DNA: TGTGCCAGCAACGCGGGGGGTGAGACCGGGGAGCTGTTTTTT.

The chain employs TRBV28 and TRBJ1-2, with a possible D match to TRBD1 (5 bases). The CDR3 totals 14 residues. Per the germline V gene, CDR1 is MDHEN and CDR2 is SYDVKM. V lost 8 bases and J 5 bases, leaving 18 bases between the germline ends. CDR3 protein: CASSSGADTYGYTF. The CDR3 DNA follows: TGTGCCAGCTCCTCCGGGGCAGATACTTATGGCTACACCTTC.

The chain has TRBV7-2 and TRBJ2-7; D remains ambiguous. CDR1 is SGHTA and CDR2 is FQGNSA in the germline V gene. CDR3 size: 14 residues. Trimming took off 2 bases at V and 5 bases at J, with 13 bases between the two ends. In nucleotides, the CDR3 is TGTGCCAGCAGCTTACGACTTAACCCTGACGAGCAGTACTTC. It translates to CASSLRLNPDEQYF.

As DNA, the CDR3 is TGTGCCAGTATGGGACAGGGGAATGAAAAACTGTTTTTT. As protein: CASMGQGNEKLFF. The J gene is TRBJ1-4, the V gene TRBV19; 10 positions match TRBD1. The J segment lost 5 bases and the V segment lost 7 bases, leaving 1 base of the junction unmatched. The CDR3 spans 13 residues. CDR1 is LNHDA, CDR2 SQIVND, per germline (reference sequence).